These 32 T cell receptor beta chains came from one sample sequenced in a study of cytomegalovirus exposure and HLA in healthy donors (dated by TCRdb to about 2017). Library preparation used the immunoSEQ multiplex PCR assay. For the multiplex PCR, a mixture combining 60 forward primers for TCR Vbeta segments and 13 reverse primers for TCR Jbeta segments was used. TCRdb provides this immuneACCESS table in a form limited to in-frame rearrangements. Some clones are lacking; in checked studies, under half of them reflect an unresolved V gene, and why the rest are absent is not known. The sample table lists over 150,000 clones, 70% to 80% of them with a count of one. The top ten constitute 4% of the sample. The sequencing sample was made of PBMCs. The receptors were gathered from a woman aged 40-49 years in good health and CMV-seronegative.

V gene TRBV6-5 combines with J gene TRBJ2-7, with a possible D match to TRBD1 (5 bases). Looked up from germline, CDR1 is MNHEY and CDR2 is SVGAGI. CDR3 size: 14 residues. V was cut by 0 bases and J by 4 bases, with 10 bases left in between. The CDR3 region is CASSYSTDIYEQYF. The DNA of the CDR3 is TGTGCCAGCAGTTACTCGACAGACATATACGAGCAGTACTTC.

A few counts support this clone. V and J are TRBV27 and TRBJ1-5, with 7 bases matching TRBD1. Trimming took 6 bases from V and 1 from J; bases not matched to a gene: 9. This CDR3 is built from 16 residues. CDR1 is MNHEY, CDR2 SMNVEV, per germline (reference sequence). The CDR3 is CASRGRGEWSNQPQHF. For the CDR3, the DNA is TGTGCCAGCAGAGGCAGGGGGGAGTGGAGCAATCAGCCCCAGCATTTT.

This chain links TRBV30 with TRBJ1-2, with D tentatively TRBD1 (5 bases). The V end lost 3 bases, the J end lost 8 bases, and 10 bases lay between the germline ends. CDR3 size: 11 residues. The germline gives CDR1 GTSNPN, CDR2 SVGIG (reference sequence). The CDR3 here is CAWSQGRGYTF. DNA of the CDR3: TGTGCCTGGAGCCAGGGAAGGGGCTACACCTTC.

The CDR3 reads CASTAGQGSGKNIQYF. CDR3 DNA: TGTGCCAGCACGGCGGGGCAGGGCTCTGGCAAAAACATTCAGTACTTC. The V gene is TRBV27, the J gene TRBJ2-4; perhaps TRBD2 as D (6 bases). The CDR3 is 16 residues long. The germline CDR1 and CDR2 sequences are MNHEY and SMNVEV (reference sequence). V was cut by 7 bases and J by 3 bases, with 19 bases left in between.

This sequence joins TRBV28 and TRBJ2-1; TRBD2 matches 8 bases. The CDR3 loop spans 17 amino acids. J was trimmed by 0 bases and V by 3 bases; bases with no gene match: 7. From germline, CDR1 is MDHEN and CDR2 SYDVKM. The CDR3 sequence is CASSFPGGDLSYNEQFF. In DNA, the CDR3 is TGTGCCAGCAGTTTCCCGGGGGGGGACCTCTCCTACAATGAGCAGTTCTTC.

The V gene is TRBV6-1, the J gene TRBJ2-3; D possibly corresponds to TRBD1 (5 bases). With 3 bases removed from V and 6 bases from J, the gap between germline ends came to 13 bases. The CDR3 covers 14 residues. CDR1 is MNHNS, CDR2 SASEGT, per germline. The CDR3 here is CASSDPASGDTQYF. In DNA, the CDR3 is TGTGCCAGCAGTGATCCGGCCTCAGGGGATACGCAGTATTTT.

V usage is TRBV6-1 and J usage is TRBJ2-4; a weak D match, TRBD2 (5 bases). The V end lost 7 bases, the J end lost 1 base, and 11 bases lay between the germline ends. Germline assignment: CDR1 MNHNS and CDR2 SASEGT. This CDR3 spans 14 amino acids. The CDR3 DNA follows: TGTGCCAGCACAGCGGTGGGGGCCAAAAACATTCAGTACTTC. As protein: CASTAVGAKNIQYF.

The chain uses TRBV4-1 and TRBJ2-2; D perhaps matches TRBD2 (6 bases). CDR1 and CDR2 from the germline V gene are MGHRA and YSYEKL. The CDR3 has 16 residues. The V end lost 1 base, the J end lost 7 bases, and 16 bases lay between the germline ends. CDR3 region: CASSQVYGERVGELFF. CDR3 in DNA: TGCGCCAGCAGCCAAGTTTACGGGGAGCGGGTCGGGGAGCTGTTTTTT.

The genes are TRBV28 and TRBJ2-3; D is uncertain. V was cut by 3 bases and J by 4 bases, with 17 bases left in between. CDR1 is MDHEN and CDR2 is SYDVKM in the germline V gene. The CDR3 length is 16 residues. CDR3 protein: CASSFARGGFPDTQYF. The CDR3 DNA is TGTGCCAGCAGTTTCGCGAGAGGTGGGTTCCCAGATACGCAGTATTTT.

The CDR3 protein is CAWSLSGPREQYF. The CDR3 bases are TGTGCCTGGAGTTTAAGCGGGCCCCGCGAGCAGTACTTC. This chain connects TRBV30 to TRBJ2-7, with a weak D call TRBD2 (6 bases). CDR3 size: 13 residues. Germline assignment: CDR1 GTSNPN and CDR2 SVGIG (reference sequence). Between the trimmed V and J ends, which lost 2 bases and 6 bases, there was a span of 14 bases.

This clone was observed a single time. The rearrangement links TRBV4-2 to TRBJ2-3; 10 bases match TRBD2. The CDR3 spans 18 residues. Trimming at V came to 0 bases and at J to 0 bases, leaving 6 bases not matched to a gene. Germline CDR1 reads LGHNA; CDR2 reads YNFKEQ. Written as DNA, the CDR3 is TGTGCCAGCAGCCAAGATCCCACTAGCGGGGATAGCACAGATACGCAGTATTTT. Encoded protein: CASSQDPTSGDSTDTQYF.

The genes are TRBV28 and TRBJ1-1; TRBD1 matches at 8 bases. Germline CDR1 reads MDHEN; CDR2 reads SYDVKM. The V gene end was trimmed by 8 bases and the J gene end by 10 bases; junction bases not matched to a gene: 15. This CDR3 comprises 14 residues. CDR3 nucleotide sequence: TGTGCCAGCCCGACCCCGGGACAGGCAGGAGGAGCTTTCTTT. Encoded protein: CASPTPGQAGGAFF.

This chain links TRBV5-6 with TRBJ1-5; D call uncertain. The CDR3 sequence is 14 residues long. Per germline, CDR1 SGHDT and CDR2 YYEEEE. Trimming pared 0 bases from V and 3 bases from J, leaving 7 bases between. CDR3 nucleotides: TGTGCCAGCAGCTTGGGACGGGTCAATCAGCCCCAGCATTTT. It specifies CASSLGRVNQPQHF.

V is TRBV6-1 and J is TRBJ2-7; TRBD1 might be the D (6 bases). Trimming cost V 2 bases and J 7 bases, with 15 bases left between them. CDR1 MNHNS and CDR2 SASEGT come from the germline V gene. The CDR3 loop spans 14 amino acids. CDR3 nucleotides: TGTGCCAGCAGTGAACATGTCGTCAGGGGTGAGCAGTACTTC. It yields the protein CASSEHVVRGEQYF.

The CDR3 loop reads CASSSSPGYNEQFF. The DNA for the CDR3 is TGTGCCAGCAGTAGCAGTCCAGGATACAATGAGCAGTTCTTC. V gene TRBV27 combines with J gene TRBJ2-1; D gene ambiguous. This CDR3 spans 14 amino acids. CDR1 is MNHEY, CDR2 SMNVEV, per germline (reference sequence). With 5 bases removed from V and 4 bases from J, the gap between germline ends came to 12 bases.

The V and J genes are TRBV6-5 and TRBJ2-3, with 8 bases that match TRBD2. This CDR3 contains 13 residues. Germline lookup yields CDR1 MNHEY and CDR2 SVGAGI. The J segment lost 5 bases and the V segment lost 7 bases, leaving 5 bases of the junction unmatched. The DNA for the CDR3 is TGTGCCAGCACCGCCCTAGCGGGAGATACGCAGTATTTT. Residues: CASTALAGDTQYF.

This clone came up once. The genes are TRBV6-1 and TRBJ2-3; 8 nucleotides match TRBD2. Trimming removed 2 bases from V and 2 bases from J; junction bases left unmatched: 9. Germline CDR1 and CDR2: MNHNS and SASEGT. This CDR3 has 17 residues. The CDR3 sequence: CASSELGGRISTDTQYF. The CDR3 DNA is TGTGCCAGCAGTGAACTGGGCGGGAGGATCTCCACAGATACGCAGTATTTT.

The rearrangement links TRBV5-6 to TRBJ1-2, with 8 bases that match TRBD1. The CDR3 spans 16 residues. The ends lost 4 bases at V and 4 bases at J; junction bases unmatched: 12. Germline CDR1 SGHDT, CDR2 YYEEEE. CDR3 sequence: CASSQLGQGVGYGYTF. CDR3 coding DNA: TGTGCCAGCAGCCAACTCGGACAGGGAGTTGGCTATGGCTACACCTTC.

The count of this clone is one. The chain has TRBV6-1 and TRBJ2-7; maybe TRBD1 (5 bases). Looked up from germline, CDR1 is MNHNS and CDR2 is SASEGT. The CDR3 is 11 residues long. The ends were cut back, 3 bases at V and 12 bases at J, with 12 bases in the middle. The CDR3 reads CASSEVAGWYF. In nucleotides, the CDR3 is TGTGCCAGCAGTGAGGTGGCAGGGTGGTACTTC.

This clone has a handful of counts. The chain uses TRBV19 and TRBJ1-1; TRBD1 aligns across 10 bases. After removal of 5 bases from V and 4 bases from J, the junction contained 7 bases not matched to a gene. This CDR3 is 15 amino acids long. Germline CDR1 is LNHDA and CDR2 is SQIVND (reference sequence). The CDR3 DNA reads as TGTGCCAGTAGTCTTGGGACAGGGGCGAGCACTGAAGCTTTCTTT. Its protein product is CASSLGTGASTEAFF.

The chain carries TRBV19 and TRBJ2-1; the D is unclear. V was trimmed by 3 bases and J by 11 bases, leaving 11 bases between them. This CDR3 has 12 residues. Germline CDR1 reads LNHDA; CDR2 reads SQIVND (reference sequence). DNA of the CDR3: TGTGCCAGTAGTATCGGAGTAGCCAAGCAGTTCTTC. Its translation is CASSIGVAKQFF.

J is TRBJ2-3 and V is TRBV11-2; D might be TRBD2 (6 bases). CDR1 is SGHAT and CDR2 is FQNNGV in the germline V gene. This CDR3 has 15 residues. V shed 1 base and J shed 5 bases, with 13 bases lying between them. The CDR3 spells CASSLGGVVGDTQYF. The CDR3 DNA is TGTGCCAGCAGCTTAGGGGGGGTTGTAGGAGATACGCAGTATTTT.

The CDR3 region has the DNA TGTGCCAGCAGCCCGTCGGGACTAGCGGTCACAGATACGCAGTATTTT. It codes for CASSPSGLAVTDTQYF. This chain connects TRBV7-6 to TRBJ2-3; 11 bases are shared with TRBD2. With V trimmed by 5 bases and J by 2 bases, 6 bases remained unmatched. This CDR3 has 16 residues. Germline assignment: CDR1 SGHVS and CDR2 FNYEAQ. Based on the CDR3 plus reference TRBV7-6 and TRBJ2-3, the full variable domain is GAGVSQSPRYKVTKRGQDVALRCDPISGHVSLYWYRQALGQGPEFLTYFNYEAQQDKSGLPNDRFSAERPEGSISTLTIQRTEQRDSAMYRCASSPSGLAVTDTQYFGPGTRLTVL.

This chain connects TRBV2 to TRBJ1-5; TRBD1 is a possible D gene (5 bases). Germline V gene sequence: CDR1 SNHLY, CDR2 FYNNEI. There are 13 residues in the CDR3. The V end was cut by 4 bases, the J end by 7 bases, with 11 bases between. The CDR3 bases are TGTGCCAGCAGTGCGCGGGGGGGACAGCCCCAGCATTTT. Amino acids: CASSARGGQPQHF.

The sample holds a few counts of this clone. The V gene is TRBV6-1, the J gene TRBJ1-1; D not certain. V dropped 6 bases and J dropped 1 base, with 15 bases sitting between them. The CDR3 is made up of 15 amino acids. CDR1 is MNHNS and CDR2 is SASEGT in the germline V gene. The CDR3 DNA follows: TGTGCCAGCAGACCCACCGCCGAGAAGAACACTGAAGCTTTCTTT. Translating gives CASRPTAEKNTEAFF.

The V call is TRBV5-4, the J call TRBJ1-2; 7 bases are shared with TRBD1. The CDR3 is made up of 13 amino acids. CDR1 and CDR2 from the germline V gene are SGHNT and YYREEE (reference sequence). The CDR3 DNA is TGTGTATCAGGGGGTCTCTTCCCACTCAGCTACACCTTC. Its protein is CVSGGLFPLSYTF.

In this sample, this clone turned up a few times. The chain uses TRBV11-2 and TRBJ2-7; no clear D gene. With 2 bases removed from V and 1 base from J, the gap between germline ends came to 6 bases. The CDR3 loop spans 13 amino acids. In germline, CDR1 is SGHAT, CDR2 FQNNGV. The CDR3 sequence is CASSLQSSYEQYF. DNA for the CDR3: TGTGCCAGCAGCTTACAGTCTTCCTACGAGCAGTACTTC.

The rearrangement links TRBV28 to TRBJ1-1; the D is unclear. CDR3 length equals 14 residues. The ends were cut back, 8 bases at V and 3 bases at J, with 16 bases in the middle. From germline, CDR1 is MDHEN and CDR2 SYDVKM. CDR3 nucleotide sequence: TGTGCCAGCGGGAGCCCGACCAGTTACACTGAAGCTTTCTTT. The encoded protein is CASGSPTSYTEAFF.

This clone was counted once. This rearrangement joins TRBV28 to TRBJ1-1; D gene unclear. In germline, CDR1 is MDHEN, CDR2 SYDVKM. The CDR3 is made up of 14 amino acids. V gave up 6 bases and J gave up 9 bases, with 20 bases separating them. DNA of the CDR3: TGTGCCAGCAGGGCCCGGGGAGGGAGTACTAAAGCTTTCTTT. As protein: CASRARGGSTKAFF.

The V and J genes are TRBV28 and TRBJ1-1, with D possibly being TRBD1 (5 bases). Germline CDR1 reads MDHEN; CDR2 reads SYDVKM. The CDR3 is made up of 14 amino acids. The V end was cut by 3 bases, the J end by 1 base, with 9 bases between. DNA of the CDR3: TGTGCCAGCAGTTTCGCCAGGGCGAACACTGAAGCTTTCTTT. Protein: CASSFARANTEAFF. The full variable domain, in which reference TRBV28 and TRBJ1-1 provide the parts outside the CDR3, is DVKVTQSSRYLVKRTGEKVFLECVQDMDHENMFWYRQDPGLGLRLIYFSYDVKMKEKGDIPEGYSVSREKKERFSLILESASTNQTSMYLCASSFARANTEAFFGQGTRLTVV.

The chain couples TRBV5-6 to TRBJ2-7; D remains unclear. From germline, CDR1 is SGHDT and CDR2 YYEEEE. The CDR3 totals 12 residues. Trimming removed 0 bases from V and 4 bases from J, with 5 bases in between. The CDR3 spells CASSLVPYEQYF. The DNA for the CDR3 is TGTGCCAGCAGCTTGGTTCCGTACGAGCAGTACTTC.

CDR3 coding DNA: TGCGCCAGCAGTGAGTCTGCAGGGGGCGGCACTGAAGCTTTCTTT. It translates to CASSESAGGGTEAFF. The chain carries TRBV10-2 and TRBJ1-1; 8 positions match TRBD1. Germline V CDR1 and CDR2: WSHSY, SAAADI. The CDR3 length is 15 residues. With 0 bases clipped from V and 4 bases from J, the junction kept 4 bases outside the gene matches.